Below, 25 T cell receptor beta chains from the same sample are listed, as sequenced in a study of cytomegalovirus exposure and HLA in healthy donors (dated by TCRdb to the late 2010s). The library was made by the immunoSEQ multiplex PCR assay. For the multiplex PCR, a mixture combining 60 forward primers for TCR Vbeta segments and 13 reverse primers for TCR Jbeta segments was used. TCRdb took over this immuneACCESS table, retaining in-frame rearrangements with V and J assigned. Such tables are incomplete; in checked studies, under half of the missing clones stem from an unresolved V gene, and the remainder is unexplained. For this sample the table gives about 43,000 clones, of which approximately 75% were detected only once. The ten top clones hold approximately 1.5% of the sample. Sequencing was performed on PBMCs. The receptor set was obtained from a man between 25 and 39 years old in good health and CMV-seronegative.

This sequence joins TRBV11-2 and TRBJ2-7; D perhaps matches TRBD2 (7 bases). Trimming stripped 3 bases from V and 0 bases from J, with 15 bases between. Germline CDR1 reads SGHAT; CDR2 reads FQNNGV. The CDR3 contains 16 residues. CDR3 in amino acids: CASSLGGRGSSYEQYF. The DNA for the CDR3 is TGTGCCAGCAGCTTGGGGGGGCGGGGGAGCTCCTACGAGCAGTACTTC.

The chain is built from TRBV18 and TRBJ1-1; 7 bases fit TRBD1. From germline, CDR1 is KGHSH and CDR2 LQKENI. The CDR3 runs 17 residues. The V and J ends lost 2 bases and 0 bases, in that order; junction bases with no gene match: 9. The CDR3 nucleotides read TGTGCCAGCTCACCAGCTACGTTCACAGGGGTGAACACTGAAGCTTTCTTT. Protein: CASSPATFTGVNTEAFF.

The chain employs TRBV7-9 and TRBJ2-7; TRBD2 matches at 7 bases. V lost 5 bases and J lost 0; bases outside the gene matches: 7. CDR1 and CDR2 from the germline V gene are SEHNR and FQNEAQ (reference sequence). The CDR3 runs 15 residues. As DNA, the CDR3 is TGTGCCAGCAGCCCCGGGGAGGGTCACTCCTACGAGCAGTACTTC. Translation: CASSPGEGHSYEQYF.

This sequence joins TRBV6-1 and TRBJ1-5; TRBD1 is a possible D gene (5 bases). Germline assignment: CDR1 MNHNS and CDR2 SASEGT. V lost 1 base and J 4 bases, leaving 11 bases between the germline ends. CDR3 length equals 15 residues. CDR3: CASSEVGGGNQPQHF. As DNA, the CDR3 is TGTGCCAGCAGTGAAGTCGGGGGGGGTAATCAGCCCCAGCATTTT.

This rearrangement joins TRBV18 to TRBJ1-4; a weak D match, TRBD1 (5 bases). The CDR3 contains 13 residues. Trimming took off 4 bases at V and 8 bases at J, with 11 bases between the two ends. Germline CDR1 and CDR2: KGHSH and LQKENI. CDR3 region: CASSRGVYEKLFF. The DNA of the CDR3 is TGTGCCAGCTCACGGGGGGTATACGAAAAACTGTTTTTT.

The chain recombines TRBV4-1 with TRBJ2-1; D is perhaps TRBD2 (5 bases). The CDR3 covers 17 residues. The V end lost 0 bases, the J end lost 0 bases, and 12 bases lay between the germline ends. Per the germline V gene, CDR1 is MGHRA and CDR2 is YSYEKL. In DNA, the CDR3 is TGCGCCAGCAGCCAAGATAACGGGGTGGGCTCCTACAATGAGCAGTTCTTC. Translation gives CASSQDNGVGSYNEQFF.

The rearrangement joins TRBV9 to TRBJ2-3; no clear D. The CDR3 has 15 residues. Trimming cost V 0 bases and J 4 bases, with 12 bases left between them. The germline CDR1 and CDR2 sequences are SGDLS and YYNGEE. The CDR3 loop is CASSVGAKQADTQYF. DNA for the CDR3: TGTGCCAGCAGCGTAGGTGCGAAGCAGGCAGATACGCAGTATTTT.

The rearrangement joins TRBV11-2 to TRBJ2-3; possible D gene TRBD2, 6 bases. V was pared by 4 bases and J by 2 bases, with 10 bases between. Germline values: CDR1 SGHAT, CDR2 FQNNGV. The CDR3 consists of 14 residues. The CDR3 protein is CASSSRTNTDTQYF. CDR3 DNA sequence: TGTGCCAGCAGCTCTAGGACTAACACAGATACGCAGTATTTT. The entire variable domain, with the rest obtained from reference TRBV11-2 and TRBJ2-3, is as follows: EAGVAQSPRYKIIEKRQSVAFWCNPISGHATLYWYQQILGQGPKLLIQFQNNGVVDDSQLPKDRFSAERLKGVDSTLKIQPAKLEDSAVYLCASSSRTNTDTQYFGPGTRLTVL.

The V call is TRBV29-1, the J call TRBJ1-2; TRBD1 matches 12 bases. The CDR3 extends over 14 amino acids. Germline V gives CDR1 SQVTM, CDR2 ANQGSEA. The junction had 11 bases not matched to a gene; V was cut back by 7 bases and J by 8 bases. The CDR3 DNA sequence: TGCAGCGCAATGAGAGGGACAGGGGGCGAAGGCTACACCTTC. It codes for CSAMRGTGGEGYTF.

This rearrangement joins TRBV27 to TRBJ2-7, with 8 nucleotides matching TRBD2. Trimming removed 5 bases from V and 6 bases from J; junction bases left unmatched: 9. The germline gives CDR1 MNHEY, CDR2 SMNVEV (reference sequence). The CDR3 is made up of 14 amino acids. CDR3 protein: CASSRGGGSFEQYF. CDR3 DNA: TGTGCCAGCAGTCGGGGGGGAGGTTCTTTCGAGCAGTACTTC.

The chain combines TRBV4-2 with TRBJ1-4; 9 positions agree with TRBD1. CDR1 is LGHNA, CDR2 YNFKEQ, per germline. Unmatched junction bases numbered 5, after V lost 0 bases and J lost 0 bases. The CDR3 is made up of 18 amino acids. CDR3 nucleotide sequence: TGTGCCAGCAGCCAAGAGATACAGGGGGCATCAACTAATGAAAAACTGTTTTTT. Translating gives CASSQEIQGASTNEKLFF.

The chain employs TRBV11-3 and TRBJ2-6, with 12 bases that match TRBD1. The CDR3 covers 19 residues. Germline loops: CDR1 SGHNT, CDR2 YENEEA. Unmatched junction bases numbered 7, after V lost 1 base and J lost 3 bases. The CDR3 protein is CASSLGRDRGHGGANVLTF. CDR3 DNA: TGTGCCAGCAGCTTAGGCCGGGACAGGGGGCATGGTGGGGCCAACGTCCTGACTTTC.

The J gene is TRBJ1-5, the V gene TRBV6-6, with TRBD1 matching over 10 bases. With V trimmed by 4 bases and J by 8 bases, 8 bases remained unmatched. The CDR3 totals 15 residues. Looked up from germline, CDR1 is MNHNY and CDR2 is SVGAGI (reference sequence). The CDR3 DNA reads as TGTGCCAGCAGTTTTCCGGGACAGGGGTTGAAGCCCCAGCATTTT. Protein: CASSFPGQGLKPQHF.

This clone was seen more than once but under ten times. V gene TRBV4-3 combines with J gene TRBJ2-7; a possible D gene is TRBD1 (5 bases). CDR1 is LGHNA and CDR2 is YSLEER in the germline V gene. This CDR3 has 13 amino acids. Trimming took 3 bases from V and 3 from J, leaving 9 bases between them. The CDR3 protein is CASSHGQGYEQYF. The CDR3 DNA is TGCGCCAGCAGCCACGGTCAGGGCTACGAGCAGTACTTC.

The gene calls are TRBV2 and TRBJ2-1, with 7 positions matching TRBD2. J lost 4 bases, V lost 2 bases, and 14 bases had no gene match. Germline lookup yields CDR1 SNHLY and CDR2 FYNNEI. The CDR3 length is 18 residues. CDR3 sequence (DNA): TGTGCCAGCAGTGAATTGGTCTCTGAGTCTAGCGGATACAATGAGCAGTTCTTC. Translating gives CASSELVSESSGYNEQFF.

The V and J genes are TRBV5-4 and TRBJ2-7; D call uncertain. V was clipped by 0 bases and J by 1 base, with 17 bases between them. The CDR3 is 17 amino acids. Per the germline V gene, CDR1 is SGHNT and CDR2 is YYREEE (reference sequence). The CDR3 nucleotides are TGTGCCAGCAGCTTGGGGGTATTTGGTAGCCTATCCTACGAGCAGTACTTC. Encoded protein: CASSLGVFGSLSYEQYF.

The CDR3 loop reads CASSEQNSNQPQHF. The CDR3 region has the DNA TGTGCCAGCAGTGAACAGAATAGCAATCAGCCCCAGCATTTT. The rearrangement links TRBV6-1 to TRBJ1-5; D unclear. This CDR3 has 14 amino acids. CDR1 and CDR2 from the germline V gene are MNHNS and SASEGT. V lost 2 bases and J lost 0, with 5 bases in between.

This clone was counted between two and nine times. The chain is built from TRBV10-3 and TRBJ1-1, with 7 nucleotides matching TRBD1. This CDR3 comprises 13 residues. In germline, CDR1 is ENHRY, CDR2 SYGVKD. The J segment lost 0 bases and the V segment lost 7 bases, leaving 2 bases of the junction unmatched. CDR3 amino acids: CAINGQVNTEAFF. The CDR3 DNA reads TGTGCCATCAACGGACAGGTGAACACTGAAGCTTTCTTT.

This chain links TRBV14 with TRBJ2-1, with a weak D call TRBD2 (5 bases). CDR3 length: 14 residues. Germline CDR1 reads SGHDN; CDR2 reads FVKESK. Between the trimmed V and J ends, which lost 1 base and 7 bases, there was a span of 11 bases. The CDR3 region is CASSQGTSRNEQFF. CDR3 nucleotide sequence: TGTGCCAGCAGCCAAGGAACTAGTCGGAATGAGCAGTTCTTC.

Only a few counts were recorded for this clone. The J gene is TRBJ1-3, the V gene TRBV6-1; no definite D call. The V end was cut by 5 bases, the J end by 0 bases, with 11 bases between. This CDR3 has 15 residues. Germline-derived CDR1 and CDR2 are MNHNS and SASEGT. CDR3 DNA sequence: TGTGCCAGCAGTCCCGGGATGATCTCTGGAAACACCATATATTTT. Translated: CASSPGMISGNTIYF.

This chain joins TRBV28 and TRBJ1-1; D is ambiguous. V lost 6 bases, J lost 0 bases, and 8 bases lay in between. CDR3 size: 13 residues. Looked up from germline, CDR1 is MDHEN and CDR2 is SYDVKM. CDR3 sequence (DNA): TGTGCCAGCAGGAGCCACCTGAACACTGAAGCTTTCTTT. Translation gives CASRSHLNTEAFF.

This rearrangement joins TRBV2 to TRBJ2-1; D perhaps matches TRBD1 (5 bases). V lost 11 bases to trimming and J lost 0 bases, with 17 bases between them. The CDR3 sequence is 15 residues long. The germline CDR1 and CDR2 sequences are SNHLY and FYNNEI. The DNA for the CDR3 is TGTGCCTCCACCCCCCTGCAGGGCTCCTACAATGAGCAGTTCTTC. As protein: CASTPLQGSYNEQFF.

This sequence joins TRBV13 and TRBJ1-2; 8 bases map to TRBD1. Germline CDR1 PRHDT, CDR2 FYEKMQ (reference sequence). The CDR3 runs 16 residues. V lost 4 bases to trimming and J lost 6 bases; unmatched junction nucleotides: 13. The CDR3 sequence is CASSSSDRAVVDGYTF. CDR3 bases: TGTGCCAGCAGCTCTTCGGACAGGGCCGTGGTTGATGGCTACACCTTC.

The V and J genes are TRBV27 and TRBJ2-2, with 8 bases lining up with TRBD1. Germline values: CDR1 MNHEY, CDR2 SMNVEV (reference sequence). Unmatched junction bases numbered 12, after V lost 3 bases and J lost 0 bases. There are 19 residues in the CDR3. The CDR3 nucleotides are TGTGCCAGCAGTTTCAGGACAGGGTGGGGCGTCGCGAACACCGGGGAGCTGTTTTTT. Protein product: CASSFRTGWGVANTGELFF.

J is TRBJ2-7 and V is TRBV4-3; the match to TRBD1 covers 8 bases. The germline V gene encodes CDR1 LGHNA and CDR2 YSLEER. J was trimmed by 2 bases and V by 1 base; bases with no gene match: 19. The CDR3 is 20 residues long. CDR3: CASSQAPTGAPYSGPYEQYF. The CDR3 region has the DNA TGCGCCAGCAGCCAAGCCCCGACAGGGGCTCCCTATTCGGGTCCCTACGAGCAGTACTTC.